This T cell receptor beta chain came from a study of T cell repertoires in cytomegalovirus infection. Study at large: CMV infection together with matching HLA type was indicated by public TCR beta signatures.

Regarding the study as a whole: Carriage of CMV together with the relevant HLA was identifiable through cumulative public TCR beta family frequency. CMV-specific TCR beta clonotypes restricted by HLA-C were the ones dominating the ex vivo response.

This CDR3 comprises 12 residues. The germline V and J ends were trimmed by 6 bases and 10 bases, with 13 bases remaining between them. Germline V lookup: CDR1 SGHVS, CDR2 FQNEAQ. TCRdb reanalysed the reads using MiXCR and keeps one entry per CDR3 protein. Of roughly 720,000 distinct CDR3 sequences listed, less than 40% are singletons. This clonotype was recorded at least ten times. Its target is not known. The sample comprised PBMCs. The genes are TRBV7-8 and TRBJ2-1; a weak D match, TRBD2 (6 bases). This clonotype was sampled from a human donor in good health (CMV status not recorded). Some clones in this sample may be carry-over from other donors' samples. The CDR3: CASSHRGTEQFF. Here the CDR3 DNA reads TGTGCCAGCAGTCATCGGGGGACCGAGCAGTTCTTC.